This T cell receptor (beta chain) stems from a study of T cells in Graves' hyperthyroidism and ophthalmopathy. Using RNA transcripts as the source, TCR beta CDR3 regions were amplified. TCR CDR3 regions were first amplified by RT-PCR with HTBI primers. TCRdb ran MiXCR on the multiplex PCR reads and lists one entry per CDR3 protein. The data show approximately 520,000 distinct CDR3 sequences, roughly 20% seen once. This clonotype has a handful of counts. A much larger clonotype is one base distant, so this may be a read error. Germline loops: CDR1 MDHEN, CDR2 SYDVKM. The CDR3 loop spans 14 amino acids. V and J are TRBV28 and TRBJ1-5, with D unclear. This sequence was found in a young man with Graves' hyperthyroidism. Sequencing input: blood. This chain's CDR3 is CASSFLHSNQPRHF. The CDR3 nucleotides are TGTGCCAGCAGTTTTCTCCATAGCAATCAGCCCCGGCATTTT.